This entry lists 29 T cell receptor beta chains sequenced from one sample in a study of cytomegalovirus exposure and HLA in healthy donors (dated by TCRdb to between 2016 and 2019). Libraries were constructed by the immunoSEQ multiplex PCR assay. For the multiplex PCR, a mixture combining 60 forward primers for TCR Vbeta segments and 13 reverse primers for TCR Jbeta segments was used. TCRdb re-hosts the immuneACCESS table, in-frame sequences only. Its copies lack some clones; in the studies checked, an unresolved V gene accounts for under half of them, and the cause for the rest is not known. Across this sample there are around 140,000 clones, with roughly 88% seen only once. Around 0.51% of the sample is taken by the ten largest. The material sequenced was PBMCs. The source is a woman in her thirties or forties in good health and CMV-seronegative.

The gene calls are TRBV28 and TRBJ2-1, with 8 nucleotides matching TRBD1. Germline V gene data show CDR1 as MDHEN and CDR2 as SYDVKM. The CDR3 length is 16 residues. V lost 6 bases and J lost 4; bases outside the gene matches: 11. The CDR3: CASRDQGAGSYNEQFF. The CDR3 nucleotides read TGTGCCAGCAGGGACCAGGGGGCGGGATCTTACAATGAGCAGTTCTTC.

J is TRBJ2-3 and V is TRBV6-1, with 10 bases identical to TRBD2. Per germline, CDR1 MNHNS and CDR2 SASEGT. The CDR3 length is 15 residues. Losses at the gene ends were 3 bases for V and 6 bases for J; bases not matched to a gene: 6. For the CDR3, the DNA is TGTGCCAGCAGTGATATAGCGGGAGGAGGGGATACGCAGTATTTT. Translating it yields CASSDIAGGGDTQYF.

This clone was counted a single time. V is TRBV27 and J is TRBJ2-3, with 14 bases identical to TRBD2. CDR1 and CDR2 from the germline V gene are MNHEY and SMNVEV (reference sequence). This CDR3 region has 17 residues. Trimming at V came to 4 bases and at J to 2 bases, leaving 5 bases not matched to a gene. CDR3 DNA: TGTGCCAGCAGTTCGATGGGACTAGCGGGAGCCACAGATACGCAGTATTTT. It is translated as CASSSMGLAGATDTQYF.

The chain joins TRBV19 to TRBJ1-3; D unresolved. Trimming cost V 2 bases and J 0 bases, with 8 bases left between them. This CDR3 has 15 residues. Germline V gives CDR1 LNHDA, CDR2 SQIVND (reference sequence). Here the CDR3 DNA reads TGTGCCAGTAGTATAATTCAGGACTCTGGAAACACCATATATTTT. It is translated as CASSIIQDSGNTIYF.

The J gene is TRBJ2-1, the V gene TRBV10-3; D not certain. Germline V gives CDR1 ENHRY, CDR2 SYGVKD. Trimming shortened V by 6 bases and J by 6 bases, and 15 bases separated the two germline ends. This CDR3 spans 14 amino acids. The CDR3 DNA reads TGTGCCATCAGCCAAAGACTCCTAACCAATGAGCAGTTCTTC. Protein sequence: CAISQRLLTNEQFF.

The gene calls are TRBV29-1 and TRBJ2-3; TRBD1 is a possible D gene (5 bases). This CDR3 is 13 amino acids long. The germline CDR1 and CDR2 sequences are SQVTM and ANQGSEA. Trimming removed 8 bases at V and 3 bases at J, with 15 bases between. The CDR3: CSHVGQGTDTQYF. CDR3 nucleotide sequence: TGCAGCCATGTAGGTCAGGGAACAGATACGCAGTATTTT.

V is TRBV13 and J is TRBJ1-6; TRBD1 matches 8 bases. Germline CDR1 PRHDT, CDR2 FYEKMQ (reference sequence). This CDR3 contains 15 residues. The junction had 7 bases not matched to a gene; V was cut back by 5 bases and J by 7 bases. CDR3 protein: CASSPRDRFNSPLHF. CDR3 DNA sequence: TGTGCCAGCAGCCCCCGGGACAGGTTCAATTCACCCCTCCACTTT.

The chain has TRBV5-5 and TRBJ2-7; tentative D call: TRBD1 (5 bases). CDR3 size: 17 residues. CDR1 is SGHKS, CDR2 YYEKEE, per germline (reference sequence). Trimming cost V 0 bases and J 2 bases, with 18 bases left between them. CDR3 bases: TGTGCCAGCAGCTTGGCCCAGGGTGGCGGTTACCCCTACGAGCAGTACTTC. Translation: CASSLAQGGGYPYEQYF.

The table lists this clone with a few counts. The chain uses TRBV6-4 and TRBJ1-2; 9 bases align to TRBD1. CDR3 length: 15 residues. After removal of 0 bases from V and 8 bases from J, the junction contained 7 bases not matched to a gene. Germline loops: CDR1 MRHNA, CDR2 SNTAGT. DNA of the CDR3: TGTGCCAGCAGTGACTCGACAGGGACAGGGTCGGGCTACACCTTC. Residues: CASSDSTGTGSGYTF.

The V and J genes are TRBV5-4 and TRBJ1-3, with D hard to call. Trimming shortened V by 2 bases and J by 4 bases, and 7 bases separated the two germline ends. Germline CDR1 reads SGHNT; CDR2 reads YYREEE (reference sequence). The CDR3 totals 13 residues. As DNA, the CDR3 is TGTGCCAGCAGCTTTGCCAGGGGAAACACCATATATTTT. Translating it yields CASSFARGNTIYF.

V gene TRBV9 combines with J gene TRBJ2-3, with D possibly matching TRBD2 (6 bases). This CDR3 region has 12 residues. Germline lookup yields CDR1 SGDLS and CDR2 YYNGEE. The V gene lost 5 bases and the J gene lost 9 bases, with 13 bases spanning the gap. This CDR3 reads CASRGGGNTQYF. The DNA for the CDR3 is TGTGCCAGCAGGGGTGGGGGGAACACGCAGTATTTT.

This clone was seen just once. The CDR3 protein is CASSPWGQGNSPLHF. In DNA, the CDR3 is TGCGCCAGCAGCCCCTGGGGACAGGGAAATTCACCCCTCCACTTT. V and J are TRBV4-1 and TRBJ1-6; TRBD1 aligns across 9 bases. The trim removed 4 bases at V and 7 bases at J, leaving 5 bases unmatched. The CDR3 has 15 amino acids. Germline loops: CDR1 MGHRA, CDR2 YSYEKL.

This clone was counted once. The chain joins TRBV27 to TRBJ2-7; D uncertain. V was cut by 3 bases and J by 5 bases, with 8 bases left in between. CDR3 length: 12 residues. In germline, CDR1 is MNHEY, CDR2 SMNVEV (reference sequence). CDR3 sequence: CASSFPGHEQYF. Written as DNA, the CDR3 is TGTGCCAGCAGTTTCCCAGGCCACGAGCAGTACTTC.

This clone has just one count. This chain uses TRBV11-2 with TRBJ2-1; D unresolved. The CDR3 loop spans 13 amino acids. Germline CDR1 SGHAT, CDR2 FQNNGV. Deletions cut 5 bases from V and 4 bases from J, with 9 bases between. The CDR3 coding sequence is TGTGCCAGCAGCGGTCACAGTTACAATGAGCAGTTCTTC. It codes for CASSGHSYNEQFF.

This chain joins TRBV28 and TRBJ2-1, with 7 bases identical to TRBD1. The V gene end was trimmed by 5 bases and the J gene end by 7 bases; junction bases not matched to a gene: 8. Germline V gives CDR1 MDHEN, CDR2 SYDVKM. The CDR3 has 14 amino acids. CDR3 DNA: TGTGCCAGCAGTCGACAGGGAATTTGGAATGAGCAGTTCTTC. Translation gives CASSRQGIWNEQFF.

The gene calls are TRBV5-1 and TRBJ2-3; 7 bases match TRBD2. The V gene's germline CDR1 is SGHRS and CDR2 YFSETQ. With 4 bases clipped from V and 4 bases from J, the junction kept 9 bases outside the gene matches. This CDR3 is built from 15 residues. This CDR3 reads CASSGSGLSADTQYF. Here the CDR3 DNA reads TGCGCCAGCAGCGGTAGCGGGTTGTCGGCAGATACGCAGTATTTT.

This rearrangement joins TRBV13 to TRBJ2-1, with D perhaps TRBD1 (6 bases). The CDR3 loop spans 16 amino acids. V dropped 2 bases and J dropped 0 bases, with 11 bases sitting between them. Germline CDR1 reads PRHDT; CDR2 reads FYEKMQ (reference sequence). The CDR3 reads CASSLPGTNSYNEQFF. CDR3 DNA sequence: TGTGCCAGCAGCTTACCCGGGACAAACTCCTACAATGAGCAGTTCTTC. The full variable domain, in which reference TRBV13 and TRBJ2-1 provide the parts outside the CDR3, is AAGVIQSPRHLIKEKRETATLKCYPIPRHDTVYWYQQGPGQDPQFLISFYEKMQSDKGSIPDRFSAQQFSDYHSELNMSSLELGDSALYFCASSLPGTNSYNEQFFGPGTRLTVL.

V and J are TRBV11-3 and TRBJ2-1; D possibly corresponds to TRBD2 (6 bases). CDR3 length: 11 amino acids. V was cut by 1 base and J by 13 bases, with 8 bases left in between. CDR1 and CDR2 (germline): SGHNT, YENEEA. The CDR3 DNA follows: TGTGCCAGCAGCTTAGCGGCGGGACAGTTCTTC. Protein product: CASSLAAGQFF.

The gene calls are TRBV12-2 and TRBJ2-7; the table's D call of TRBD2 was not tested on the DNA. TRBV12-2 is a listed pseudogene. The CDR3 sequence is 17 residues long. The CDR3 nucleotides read TGTGCAGGTCGTTTTCAAAGGACTCCCCCAGACCGATACGAGCAGTACTTC. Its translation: CAGRFQRTPPDRYEQYF.

As DNA, the CDR3 is TGCGCCAGCAGCAGAACTAGCCCCAACGAGCAGTACTTC. This sequence encodes CASSRTSPNEQYF. The chain carries TRBV5-1 and TRBJ2-7, with D perhaps matching TRBD2 (6 bases). Trimming cost V 4 bases and J 5 bases, with 13 bases left between them. Per germline, CDR1 SGHRS and CDR2 YFSETQ. This CDR3 comprises 13 residues.

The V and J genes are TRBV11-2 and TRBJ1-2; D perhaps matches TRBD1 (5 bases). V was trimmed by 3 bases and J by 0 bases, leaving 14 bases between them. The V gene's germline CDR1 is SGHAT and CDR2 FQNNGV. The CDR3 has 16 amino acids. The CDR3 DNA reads TGTGCCAGCAGCTTGATGGGGGGGATACCTAACTATGGCTACACCTTC. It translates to CASSLMGGIPNYGYTF. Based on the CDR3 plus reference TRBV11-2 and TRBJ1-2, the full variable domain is EAGVAQSPRYKIIEKRQSVAFWCNPISGHATLYWYQQILGQGPKLLIQFQNNGVVDDSQLPKDRFSAERLKGVDSTLKIQPAKLEDSAVYLCASSLMGGIPNYGYTFGSGTRLTVV.

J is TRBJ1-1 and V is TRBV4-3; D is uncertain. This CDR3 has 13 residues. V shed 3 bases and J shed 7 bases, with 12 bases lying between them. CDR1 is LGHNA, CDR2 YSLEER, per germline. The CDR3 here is CASSQLAGFEAFF. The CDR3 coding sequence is TGCGCCAGCAGCCAGCTCGCAGGATTTGAAGCTTTCTTT.

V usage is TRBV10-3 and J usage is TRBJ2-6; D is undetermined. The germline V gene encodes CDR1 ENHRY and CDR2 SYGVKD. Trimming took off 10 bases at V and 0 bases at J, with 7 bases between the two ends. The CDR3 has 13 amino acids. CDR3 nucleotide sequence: TGTGCCACCACAAGCTCTGGGGCCAACGTCCTGACTTTC. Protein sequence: CATTSSGANVLTF.

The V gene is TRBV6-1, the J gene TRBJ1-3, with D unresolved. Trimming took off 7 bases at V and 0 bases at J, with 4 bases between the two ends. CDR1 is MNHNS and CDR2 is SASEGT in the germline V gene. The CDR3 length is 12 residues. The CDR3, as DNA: TGTGCCAGCACTTCCTCTGGAAACACCATATATTTT. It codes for CASTSSGNTIYF.

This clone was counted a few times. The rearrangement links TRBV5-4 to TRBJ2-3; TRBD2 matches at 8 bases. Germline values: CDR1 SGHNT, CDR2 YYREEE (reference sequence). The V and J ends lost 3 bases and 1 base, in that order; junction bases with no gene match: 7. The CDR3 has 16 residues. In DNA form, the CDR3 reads TGTGCCAGCAGCTCGGCGGCGGGAGGCGGCACAGATACGCAGTATTTT. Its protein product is CASSSAAGGGTDTQYF.

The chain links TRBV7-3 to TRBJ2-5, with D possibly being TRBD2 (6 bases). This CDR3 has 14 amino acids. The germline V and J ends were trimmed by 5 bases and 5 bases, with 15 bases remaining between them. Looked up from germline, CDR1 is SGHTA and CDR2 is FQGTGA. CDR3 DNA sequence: TGTGCCAGCAGCCGGTCCTCGGGGGATGAGACCCAGTACTTC. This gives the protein CASSRSSGDETQYF.

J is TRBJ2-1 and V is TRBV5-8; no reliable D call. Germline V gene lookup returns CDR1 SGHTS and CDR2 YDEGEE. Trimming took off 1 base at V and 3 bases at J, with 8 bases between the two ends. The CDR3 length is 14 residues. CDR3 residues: CASSLNYIYNEQFF. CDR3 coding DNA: TGTGCCAGCAGCTTGAACTATATCTACAATGAGCAGTTCTTC. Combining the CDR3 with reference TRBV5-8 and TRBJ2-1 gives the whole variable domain EAGVTQSPTHLIKTRGQQATLRCSPISGHTSVYWYQQALGLGLQFLLWYDEGEERNRGNFPPRFSGRQFPNYSSELNVNALELEDSALYLCASSLNYIYNEQFFGPGTRLTVL.

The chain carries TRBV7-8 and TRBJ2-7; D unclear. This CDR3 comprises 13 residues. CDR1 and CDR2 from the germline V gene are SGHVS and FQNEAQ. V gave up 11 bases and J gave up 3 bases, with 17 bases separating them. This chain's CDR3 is CAGSRGEVYEQYF. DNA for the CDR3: TGTGCCGGCTCGAGAGGAGAGGTCTACGAGCAGTACTTC.

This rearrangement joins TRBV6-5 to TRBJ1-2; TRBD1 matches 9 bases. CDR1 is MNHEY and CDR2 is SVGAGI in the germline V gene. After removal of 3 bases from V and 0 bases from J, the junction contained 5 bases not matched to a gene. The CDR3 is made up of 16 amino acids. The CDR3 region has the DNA TGTGCCAGCAGTTATTCCAGGACAGGGGCTAACTATGGCTACACCTTC. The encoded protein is CASSYSRTGANYGYTF.